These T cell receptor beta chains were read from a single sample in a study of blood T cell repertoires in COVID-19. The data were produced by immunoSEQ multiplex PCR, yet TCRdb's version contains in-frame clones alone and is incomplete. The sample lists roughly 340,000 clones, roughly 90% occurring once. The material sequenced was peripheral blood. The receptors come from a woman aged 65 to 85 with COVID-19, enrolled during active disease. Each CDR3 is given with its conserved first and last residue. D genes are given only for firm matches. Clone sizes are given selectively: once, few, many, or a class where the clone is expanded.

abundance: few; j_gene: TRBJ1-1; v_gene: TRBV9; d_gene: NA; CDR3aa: CASSVALGRDTEAFF; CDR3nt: TGTGCCAGCAGCGTCGCTCTCGGGAGGGACACTGAAGCTTTCTTT
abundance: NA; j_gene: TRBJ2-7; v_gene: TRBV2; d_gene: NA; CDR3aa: CASSELASVNEQYF; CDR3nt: TGTGCCAGCAGTGAGTTGGCTAGCGTAAACGAGCAGTACTTC
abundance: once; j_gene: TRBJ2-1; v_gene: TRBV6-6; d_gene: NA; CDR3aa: CASSLRDTPYNEQFF; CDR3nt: TGTGCCAGCAGTCTTAGGGACACCCCCTACAATGAGCAGTTCTTC
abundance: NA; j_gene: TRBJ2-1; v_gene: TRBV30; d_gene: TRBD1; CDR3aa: CARLGTGGNEQFF; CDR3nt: TGTGCCCGACTGGGAACAGGGGGCAATGAGCAGTTCTTC
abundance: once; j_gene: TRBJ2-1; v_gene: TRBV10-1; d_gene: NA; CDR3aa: CASSESGGNEQFF; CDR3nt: TGCGCCAGCAGTGAGTCGGGGGGCAATGAGCAGTTCTTC
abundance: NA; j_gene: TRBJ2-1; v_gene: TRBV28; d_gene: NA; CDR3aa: CASSSSSYNEQFF; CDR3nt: TGTGCCAGCAGTTCGAGCTCCTACAATGAGCAGTTCTTC
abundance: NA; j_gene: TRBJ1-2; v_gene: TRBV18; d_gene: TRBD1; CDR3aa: CASSQQGAPDVSYGYTF; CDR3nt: TGTGCCAGCTCACAACAGGGGGCGCCGGACGTCAGCTATGGCTACACCTTC
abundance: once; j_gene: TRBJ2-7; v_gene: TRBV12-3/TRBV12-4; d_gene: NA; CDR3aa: CASSSSRYEQYF; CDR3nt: TGTGCCAGCAGTTCCTCTAGGTACGAGCAGTACTTC
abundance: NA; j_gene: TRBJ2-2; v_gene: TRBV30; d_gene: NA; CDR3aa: CAWSVPGQGSGELFF; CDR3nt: TGTGCCTGGAGTGTACCGGGGCAGGGGAGCGGGGAGCTGTTTTTT
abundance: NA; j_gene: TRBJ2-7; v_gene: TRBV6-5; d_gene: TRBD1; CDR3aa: CASGTGFHEQYF; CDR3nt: TGTGCCAGCGGGACAGGGTTCCACGAGCAGTACTTC
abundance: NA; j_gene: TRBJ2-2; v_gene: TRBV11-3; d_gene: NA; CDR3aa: CASSPERGYTGELFF; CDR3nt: TGTGCCAGCAGCCCCGAACGGGGGTACACCGGGGAGCTGTTTTTT
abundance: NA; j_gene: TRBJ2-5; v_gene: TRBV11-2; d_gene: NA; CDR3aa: CASSLGRAFQETQYF; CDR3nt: TGTGCCAGCAGCTTAGGCCGCGCCTTCCAAGAGACCCAGTACTTC
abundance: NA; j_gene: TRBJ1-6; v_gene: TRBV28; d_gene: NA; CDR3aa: CASSPRPGNSPLHF; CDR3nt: TGTGCCAGCAGTCCTCGGCCAGGGAATTCACCCCTCCACTTT
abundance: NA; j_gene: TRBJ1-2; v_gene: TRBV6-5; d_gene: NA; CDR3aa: CASTGGANGYTF; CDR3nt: TGTGCCAGTACCGGGGGGGCGAATGGCTACACCTTC
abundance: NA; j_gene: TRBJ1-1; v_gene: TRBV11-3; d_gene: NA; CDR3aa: CASSLSWNTEAFF; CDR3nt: TGTGCCAGCAGCCTAAGCTGGAACACTGAAGCTTTCTTT
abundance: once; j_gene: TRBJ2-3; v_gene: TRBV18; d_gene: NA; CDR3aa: CASSPYSSTDTQYF; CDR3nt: TGTGCCAGCTCACCATACTCTAGCACAGATACGCAGTATTTT
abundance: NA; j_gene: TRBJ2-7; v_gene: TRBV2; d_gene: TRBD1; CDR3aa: CASSQGQGYEQYF; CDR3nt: TGTGCCAGCAGCCAAGGACAGGGGTACGAGCAGTACTTC
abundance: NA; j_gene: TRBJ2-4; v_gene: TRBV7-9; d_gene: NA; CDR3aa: CASSLEDSFLAKNIQYF; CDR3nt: TGTGCCAGCAGCTTAGAGGACAGTTTTCTAGCCAAAAACATTCAGTACTTC
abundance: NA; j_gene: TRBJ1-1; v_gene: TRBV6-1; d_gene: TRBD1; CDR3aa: CASSEMGTGTEAFF; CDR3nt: TGTGCCAGCAGTGAAATGGGGACAGGGACTGAAGCTTTCTTT
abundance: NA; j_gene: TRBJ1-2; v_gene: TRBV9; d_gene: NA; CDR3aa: CATGTGDGGYTF; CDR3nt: TGTGCTACCGGGACGGGGGATGGGGGCTACACCTTC
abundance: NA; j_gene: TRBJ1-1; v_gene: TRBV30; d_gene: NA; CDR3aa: CAWRGGNTEAFF; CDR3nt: TGTGCCTGGAGGGGAGGGAACACTGAAGCTTTCTTT
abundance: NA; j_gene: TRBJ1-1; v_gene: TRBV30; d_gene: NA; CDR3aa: CACAGPSFTFSEAFF; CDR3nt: TGTGCCTGTGCAGGCCCTTCCTTTACCTTCTCTGAAGCTTTCTTT
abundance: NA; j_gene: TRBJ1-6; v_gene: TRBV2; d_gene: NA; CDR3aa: CASEPSYNSPLHF; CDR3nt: TGTGCCAGCGAGCCTTCCTATAATTCACCCCTCCACTTT
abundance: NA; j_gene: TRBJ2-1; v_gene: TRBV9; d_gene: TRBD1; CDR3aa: CASSVAQGGYNEQFF; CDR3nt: TGTGCCAGCAGCGTAGCACAGGGGGGCTACAATGAGCAGTTCTTC